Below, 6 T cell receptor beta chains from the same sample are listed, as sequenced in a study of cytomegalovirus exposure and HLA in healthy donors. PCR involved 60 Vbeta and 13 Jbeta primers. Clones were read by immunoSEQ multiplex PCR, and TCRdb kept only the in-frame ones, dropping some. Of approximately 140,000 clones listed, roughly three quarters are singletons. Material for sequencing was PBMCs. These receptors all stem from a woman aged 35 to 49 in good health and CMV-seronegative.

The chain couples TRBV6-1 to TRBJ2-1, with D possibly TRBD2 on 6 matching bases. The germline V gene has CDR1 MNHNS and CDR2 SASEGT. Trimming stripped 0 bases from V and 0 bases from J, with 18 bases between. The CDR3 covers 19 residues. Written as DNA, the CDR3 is TGTGCCAGCAGTGAAGCGGTACCGGGGGACTCCATCTCCTACAATGAGCAGTTCTTC. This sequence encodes CASSEAVPGDSISYNEQFF.

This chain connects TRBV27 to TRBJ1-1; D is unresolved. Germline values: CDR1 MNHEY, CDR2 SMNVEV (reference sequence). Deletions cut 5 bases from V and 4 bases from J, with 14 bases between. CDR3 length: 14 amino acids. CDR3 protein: CASSAGFQGTEAFF. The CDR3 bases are TGTGCCAGCAGTGCAGGATTCCAAGGCACTGAAGCTTTCTTT.

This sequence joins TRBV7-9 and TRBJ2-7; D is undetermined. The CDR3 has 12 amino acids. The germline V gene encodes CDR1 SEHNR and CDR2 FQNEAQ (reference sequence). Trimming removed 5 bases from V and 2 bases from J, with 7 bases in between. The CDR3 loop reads CASSQAAYEQYF. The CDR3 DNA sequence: TGTGCCAGCAGCCAAGCTGCCTACGAGCAGTACTTC.

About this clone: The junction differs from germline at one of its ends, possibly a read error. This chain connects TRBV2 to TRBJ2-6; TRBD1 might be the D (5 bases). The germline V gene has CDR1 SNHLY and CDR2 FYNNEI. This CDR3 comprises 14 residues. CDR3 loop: CASSQFSGANGLTF. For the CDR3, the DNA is TGTGCCAGCAGTCAATTCTCTGGGGCCAACGGCCTGACTTTC.

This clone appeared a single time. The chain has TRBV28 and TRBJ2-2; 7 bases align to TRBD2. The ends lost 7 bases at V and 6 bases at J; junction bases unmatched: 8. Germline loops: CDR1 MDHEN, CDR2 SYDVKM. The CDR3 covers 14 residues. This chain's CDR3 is CASIPGGEPGELFF. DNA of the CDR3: TGTGCCAGCATCCCTGGGGGGGAGCCCGGGGAGCTGTTTTTT.

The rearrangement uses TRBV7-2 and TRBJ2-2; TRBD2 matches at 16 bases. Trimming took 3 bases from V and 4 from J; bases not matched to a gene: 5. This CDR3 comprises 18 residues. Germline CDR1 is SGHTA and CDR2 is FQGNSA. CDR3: CASSFSGTSGGVTGELFF. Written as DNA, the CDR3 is TGTGCCAGCAGCTTCTCCGGGACTAGCGGGGGGGTCACCGGGGAGCTGTTTTTT.